What follows is one T cell receptor beta chain and its context. What it recognizes is unknown. This specimen comes from a study of T cell repertoires in cytomegalovirus infection. In the study overall: Selected CMV epitopes included recently identified HLA-C-restricted ones as well as well-studied HLA-B-restricted ones. Both a matching HLA type and CMV infection were indicated by public TCR beta signatures. Overall study findings and caveats: HLA-C-restricted CMV clonotypes gave the most frequent clonotype in two of eight donors. CMV carriers having the relevant HLA were flagged by cumulative public TCR beta family frequency.

TCRdb re-derived calls from the reads in MiXCR, one entry per CDR3 protein. There are 200,000 or so distinct CDR3 sequences in the sample; around 40% occur only once, and 55% to 60% lies in the top ten. V lost 6 bases, J lost 1 base, and 3 bases stayed unmatched. Germline assignment: CDR1 SGHRS and CDR2 YFSETQ. The CDR3 totals 13 residues. V usage is TRBV5-1 and J usage is TRBJ2-7, with 8 nucleotides matching TRBD2. This sample comprised CD8+ T cells from cultured PBMCs, obtained from culture after CMV antigen stimulation. This receptor was identified in a human donor in good health (CMV status not recorded). Some clones in this sample may be carry-over from other donors' samples. Here the CDR3 DNA reads TGCGCCAGCAACTTAGCGGGGTCCTACGAGCAGTACTTC. Translation gives CASNLAGSYEQYF.